A single sample is the source of the 29 T cell receptor beta chains below, sequenced in a study of T cell responses to AZD1222 COVID-19 vaccine. The assay was immunoSEQ multiplex PCR, and TCRdb's table has in-frame clones only and misses some. The sample includes fewer than 100,000 clones, about 92% seen only once; the top ten take about 13%. Sequences were derived from peripheral blood, sampled on day 0 of AZD1222 vaccination. Source of these receptors: an adult in good health.

The chain joins TRBV27 to TRBJ1-6, with a tentative D call TRBD1 (6 bases). The CDR3 extends over 15 amino acids. V dropped 5 bases and J dropped 9 bases, with 17 bases sitting between them. Germline CDR1 reads MNHEY; CDR2 reads SMNVEV (reference sequence). The CDR3 loop reads CASSPRQAVGSPLHF. The CDR3 DNA is TGTGCCAGCAGTCCCCGACAGGCCGTTGGTTCACCCCTCCACTTT.

The J gene is TRBJ2-5, the V gene TRBV7-8, with 12 bases lining up with TRBD2. V lost 5 bases to trimming and J lost 4 bases; unmatched junction nucleotides: 11. The germline V gene has CDR1 SGHVS and CDR2 FQNEAQ. The CDR3 consists of 17 residues. This CDR3 reads CASSPTRLAGVRETQYF. For the CDR3, the DNA is TGTGCCAGCAGCCCGACAAGACTAGCGGGAGTTCGAGAGACCCAGTACTTC.

The chain recombines TRBV4-1 with TRBJ2-5; D is ambiguous. Germline V gene sequence: CDR1 MGHRA, CDR2 YSYEKL. The CDR3 totals 15 residues. Trimming shortened V by 1 base and J by 4 bases, and 13 bases separated the two germline ends. The CDR3 DNA sequence: TGCGCCAGCAGCCAAGGACCCCGGGTTGGAGAGACCCAGTACTTC. Protein product: CASSQGPRVGETQYF.

The chain recombines TRBV2 with TRBJ1-2; maybe TRBD1 (5 bases). The V gene lost 3 bases and the J gene lost 2 bases, with 7 bases spanning the gap. CDR1 and CDR2 (germline): SNHLY, FYNNEI. There are 13 residues in the CDR3. As DNA, the CDR3 is TGTGCCAGCAGTGACAGGGTAAACTATGGCTACACCTTC. It encodes CASSDRVNYGYTF.

The V gene is TRBV2, the J gene TRBJ1-6; D gene unclear. The CDR3 is 13 amino acids. V gave up 6 bases and J gave up 10 bases, with 13 bases separating them. CDR1 SNHLY and CDR2 FYNNEI come from the germline V gene. The CDR3 loop is CASRPSSSSPLHF. The CDR3 DNA sequence: TGTGCCAGCAGACCCTCCAGTTCGTCACCCCTCCACTTT.

This clone was seen a few times. The genes are TRBV10-2 and TRBJ1-5; D gene unclear. The CDR3 totals 12 residues. Trimming cost V 5 bases and J 4 bases, with 6 bases left between them. Germline V gene data show CDR1 as WSHSY and CDR2 as SAAADI. The CDR3 DNA is TGCGCCAGCAGTTTGGGGAATCAGCCCCAGCATTTT. Its protein is CASSLGNQPQHF.

The CDR3 DNA is TGTGCCAGTAGTATAGTCGCGGGGAGTAGCAATCAGCCCCAGCATTTT. It is translated as CASSIVAGSSNQPQHF. V usage is TRBV19 and J usage is TRBJ1-5, with D hard to call. CDR1 is LNHDA and CDR2 is SQIVND in the germline V gene (reference sequence). The CDR3 length is 16 residues. Trimming cost V 1 base and J 0 bases, with 10 bases left between them. The whole variable domain, remainder taken from reference TRBV19 and TRBJ1-5, is DGGITQSPKYLFRKEGQNVTLSCEQNLNHDAMYWYRQDPGQGLRLIYYSQIVNDFQKGDIAEGYSVSREKKESFPLTVTSAQKNPTAFYLCASSIVAGSSNQPQHFGDGTRLSIL.

The chain joins TRBV6-4 to TRBJ1-1, with TRBD1 as a possible D gene (6 bases). There are 16 residues in the CDR3. V was shortened by 4 bases and J by 4 bases, with 19 bases between the two germline ends. The germline CDR1 and CDR2 sequences are MRHNA and SNTAGT. The DNA of the CDR3 is TGTGCCAGCAGTGCGAGGGAGGGGGGGCCCGGCACTGAAGCTTTCTTT. Amino acid sequence: CASSAREGGPGTEAFF.

This chain uses TRBV7-9 with TRBJ2-7, with 9 bases identical to TRBD2. J lost 6 bases, V lost 1 base, and 1 base had no gene match. CDR1 and CDR2 from the germline V gene are SEHNR and FQNEAQ (reference sequence). The CDR3 contains 13 residues. CDR3 coding DNA: TGTGCCAGCAGCTTAGGGGGACTAGCCGAGCAGTACTTC. It translates to CASSLGGLAEQYF.

This rearrangement joins TRBV19 to TRBJ2-3, with D unclear. The CDR3 has 14 amino acids. The germline V gene has CDR1 LNHDA and CDR2 SQIVND (reference sequence). V was clipped by 6 bases and J by 2 bases, with 12 bases between them. The chain's CDR3 is CASRVKVDTDTQYF. For the CDR3, the DNA is TGTGCCAGTAGGGTCAAGGTGGACACAGATACGCAGTATTTT.

The genes are TRBV19 and TRBJ2-6, with D hard to call. This CDR3 comprises 14 residues. The ends were cut back, 5 bases at V and 0 bases at J, with 5 bases in the middle. The V gene's germline CDR1 is LNHDA and CDR2 SQIVND (reference sequence). The CDR3 region is CASSLLSGANVLTF. The DNA of the CDR3 is TGTGCCAGTAGTCTGCTCTCTGGGGCCAACGTCCTGACTTTC.

The gene calls are TRBV6-1 and TRBJ1-5; D is undetermined. CDR1 is MNHNS and CDR2 is SASEGT in the germline V gene. The CDR3 runs 12 residues. Trimming left V 3 bases short and J 2 bases short, with 2 bases between. The CDR3 region has the DNA TGTGCCAGCAGTGACCGCAATCAGCCCCAGCATTTT. This sequence encodes CASSDRNQPQHF.

V is TRBV19 and J is TRBJ1-5, with a possible D match to TRBD1 (5 bases). V lost 8 bases to trimming and J lost 2 bases, with 16 bases between them. Germline V gene lookup returns CDR1 LNHDA and CDR2 SQIVND (reference sequence). CDR3 length equals 15 residues. CDR3 in DNA: TGTGCCAGTCTAGAGACAGCGCAGCGCAATCAGCCCCAGCATTTT. Its translation: CASLETAQRNQPQHF.

The chain joins TRBV6-1 to TRBJ1-2; possibly TRBD1 for D (5 bases). This CDR3 is built from 13 residues. CDR1 and CDR2 (germline): MNHNS, SASEGT. Trimming cost V 2 bases and J 8 bases, with 12 bases left between them. The CDR3 sequence is CASSESGGFGYTF. The DNA of the CDR3 is TGTGCCAGCAGTGAAAGTGGGGGGTTCGGCTACACCTTC.

The genes are TRBV1 and TRBJ1-2. TRBV1 is termed a pseudogene. CDR3 length equals 11 residues. CDR3 sequence reads: CTSSQEARLSF. For the CDR3, the DNA is TGCACCAGCAGCCAAGAGGCTAGGCTCTCCTTC.

This sequence joins TRBV5-5 and TRBJ1-2, with D uncertain. V lost 0 bases, J lost 4 bases, and 19 bases lay in between. This CDR3 has 17 amino acids. Germline values: CDR1 SGHKS, CDR2 YYEKEE (reference sequence). CDR3 region: CASSLARGGTLSYGYTF. DNA for the CDR3: TGTGCCAGCAGCTTGGCCCGGGGAGGCACTTTATCCTATGGCTACACCTTC.

The chain is built from TRBV9 and TRBJ2-1; a possible D gene is TRBD1 (5 bases). The CDR3 runs to 16 residues. The V end was cut by 3 bases, the J end by 3 bases, with 16 bases between. Germline CDR1 reads SGDLS; CDR2 reads YYNGEE. CDR3 residues: CASSAPQVGLYNEQFF. CDR3 DNA sequence: TGTGCCAGCAGCGCTCCACAGGTGGGGCTCTACAATGAGCAGTTCTTC. Filled out from reference TRBV9 and TRBJ2-1, the complete variable domain reads DSGVTQTPKHLITATGQRVTLRCSPRSGDLSVYWYQQSLDQGLQFLIQYYNGEERAKGNILERFSAQQFPDLHSELNLSSLELGDSALYFCASSAPQVGLYNEQFFGPGTRLTVL.

CDR3 sequence reads: CASRLGRNNEQFF. The CDR3 nucleotides are TGTGCCAGCCGTTTGGGGAGGAACAATGAGCAGTTCTTC. The rearrangement uses TRBV7-9 and TRBJ2-1; D is possibly TRBD2 (6 bases). CDR1 is SEHNR, CDR2 FQNEAQ, per germline (reference sequence). The CDR3 is 13 amino acids. Trimming shortened V by 8 bases and J by 5 bases, and 13 bases separated the two germline ends.

The J gene is TRBJ1-4, the V gene TRBV10-3; TRBD1 might be the D (5 bases). This CDR3 comprises 16 residues. Germline CDR1 and CDR2: ENHRY and SYGVKD. V was clipped by 4 bases and J by 5 bases, with 17 bases between them. The CDR3 nucleotides are TGTGCCATCAGTGTCCGAGAGGTGGGGGTGAATGAAAAACTGTTTTTT. It yields the protein CAISVREVGVNEKLFF.

This chain connects TRBV7-9 to TRBJ1-5; D is ambiguous. The germline V gene encodes CDR1 SEHNR and CDR2 FQNEAQ (reference sequence). V was trimmed by 2 bases and J by 5 bases, leaving 7 bases between them. The length of the CDR3 is 13 residues. The CDR3 DNA reads TGTGCCAGCAGCTTATTGGGCTATCAGCCCCAGCATTTT. Translation: CASSLLGYQPQHF.

V usage is TRBV6-5 and J usage is TRBJ1-4; D is uncertain. The CDR3 is made up of 15 amino acids. Germline CDR1 and CDR2: MNHEY and SVGAGI. Trimming shortened V by 2 bases and J by 5 bases, and 12 bases separated the two germline ends. The DNA for the CDR3 is TGTGCCAGCAGTTACGGGTGGGAAGGAAATGAAAAACTGTTTTTT. Its translation is CASSYGWEGNEKLFF.

This chain links TRBV4-1 with TRBJ1-6; D is unclear. This CDR3 region has 15 residues. Germline CDR1 MGHRA, CDR2 YSYEKL. The ends were cut back, 0 bases at V and 4 bases at J, with 7 bases in the middle. DNA for the CDR3: TGCGCCAGCAGCCAAGAGCCAGGATATAATTCACCCCTCCACTTT. Residues: CASSQEPGYNSPLHF.

V is TRBV9 and J is TRBJ1-1, with D possibly matching TRBD1 (6 bases). The CDR3 covers 13 residues. Trimming cost V 0 bases and J 7 bases, with 10 bases left between them. In germline, CDR1 is SGDLS, CDR2 YYNGEE. The CDR3 DNA is TGTGCCAGCAGCGTAGCTATGGACAGTGAAGCTTTCTTT. Translating it yields CASSVAMDSEAFF.

The chain carries TRBV13 and TRBJ2-1; D perhaps matches TRBD2 (6 bases). The V gene lost 3 bases and the J gene lost 8 bases, with 14 bases spanning the gap. The CDR3 runs to 14 residues. The germline gives CDR1 PRHDT, CDR2 FYEKMQ (reference sequence). The CDR3 here is CASSLIGRDYEQFF. CDR3 nucleotides: TGTGCCAGCAGCTTGATAGGCAGGGACTATGAGCAGTTCTTC.

This clone was detected a few times. This chain uses TRBV4-2 with TRBJ1-4; unclear D gene. Germline CDR1 and CDR2: LGHNA and YNFKEQ. The CDR3 runs to 17 residues. V was pared by 0 bases and J by 0 bases, with 11 bases between. Written as DNA, the CDR3 is TGTGCCAGCAGCCAAGACCCCTCGGGTGCAACTAATGAAAAACTGTTTTTT. Encoded protein: CASSQDPSGATNEKLFF.

The V and J genes are TRBV28 and TRBJ1-5; TRBD1 might be the D (6 bases). V gave up 3 bases and J gave up 4 bases, with 13 bases separating them. This CDR3 spans 15 amino acids. The germline V gene has CDR1 MDHEN and CDR2 SYDVKM. The CDR3 region has the DNA TGTGCCAGCAGTTTTGGAGGACAGCTTAATCAGCCCCAGCATTTT. Its translation is CASSFGGQLNQPQHF.

CDR3 region: CASSVEAGRYGYTF. In nucleotides, the CDR3 is TGTGCCAGCAGCGTAGAAGCAGGGCGATATGGCTACACCTTC. The rearrangement joins TRBV9 to TRBJ1-2, with D possibly matching TRBD1 (5 bases). Germline CDR1 and CDR2: SGDLS and YYNGEE. Trimming took 0 bases from V and 5 from J, leaving 11 bases between them. The CDR3 is 14 amino acids.

Written as DNA, the CDR3 is TGTGCCAGTAGTATGGACACAGGGGTAGGGCAGCCCCAGCATTTT. It is translated as CASSMDTGVGQPQHF. The chain links TRBV19 to TRBJ1-5; TRBD1 matches 7 bases. The CDR3 length is 15 residues. Trimming took 3 bases from V and 7 from J; bases not matched to a gene: 9. Germline V lookup: CDR1 LNHDA, CDR2 SQIVND (reference sequence).

The chain combines TRBV27 with TRBJ2-7, with 8 positions matching TRBD2. CDR1 and CDR2 from the germline V gene are MNHEY and SMNVEV (reference sequence). Trimming took 5 bases from V and 0 from J; bases not matched to a gene: 6. The CDR3 is made up of 15 amino acids. CDR3 sequence reads: CASSTSGGRSYEQYF. The DNA of the CDR3 is TGTGCCAGCAGTACCTCGGGGGGGCGCTCCTACGAGCAGTACTTC.